The T cell receptor (beta chain) described here comes from a study of T cells expressing NK-cell markers. The wider study: Seven sequenced donors out of eight were HCMV-seropositive, one seronegative. The study, taken as a whole, reports: More than five donors showed dominant NKG2C+ clonotypes comprising roughly 1.0-7.5% of their CD8+ T cells.

5'RACE template switching with UMIs produced the TCR beta cDNA. TCRdb re-called the 5' RACE reads; one entry per CDR3 protein, DNA not given. The sample holds roughly 300,000 distinct CDR3 sequences. About this clonotype: The antigen remains undetermined.

The CDR3 length is 14 residues. Germline lookup yields CDR1 SQVTM and CDR2 ANQGSEA. Source material: blood T cells: a sorted CD56 or NKG2C T cell subset, CD4+ or CD8+ T cells, or bulk PBMC T cells (not recorded which). The receptor comes from a woman between 18 and 70 years old in good health. This chain uses TRBV29-1 with TRBJ2-1; TCRdb calls TRBD2, which cannot be checked without DNA. The CDR3 reads CSVQRTSGYNEQFF.